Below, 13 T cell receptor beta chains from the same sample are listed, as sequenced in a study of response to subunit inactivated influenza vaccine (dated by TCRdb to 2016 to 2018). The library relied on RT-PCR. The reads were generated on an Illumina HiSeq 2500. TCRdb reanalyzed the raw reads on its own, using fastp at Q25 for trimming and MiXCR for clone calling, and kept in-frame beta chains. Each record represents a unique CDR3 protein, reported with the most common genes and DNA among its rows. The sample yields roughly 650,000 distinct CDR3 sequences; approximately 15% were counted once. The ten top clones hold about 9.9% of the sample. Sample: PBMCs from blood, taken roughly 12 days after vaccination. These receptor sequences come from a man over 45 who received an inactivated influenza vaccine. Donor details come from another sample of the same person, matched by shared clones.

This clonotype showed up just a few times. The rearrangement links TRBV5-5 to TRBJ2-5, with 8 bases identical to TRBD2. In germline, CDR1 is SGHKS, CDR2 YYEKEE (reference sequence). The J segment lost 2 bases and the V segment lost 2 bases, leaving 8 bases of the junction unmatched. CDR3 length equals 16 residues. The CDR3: CASSFPRSGGQETQYF. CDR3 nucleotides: TGTGCCAGCAGCTTCCCGAGGTCGGGAGGGCAAGAGACCCAGTACTTC.

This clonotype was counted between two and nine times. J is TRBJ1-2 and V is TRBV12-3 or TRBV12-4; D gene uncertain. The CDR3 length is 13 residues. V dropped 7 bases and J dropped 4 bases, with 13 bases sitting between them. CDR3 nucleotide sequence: TGTGCCAGCACCTTTGGCGGTCCCTATGGCTACACCTTC. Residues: CASTFGGPYGYTF.

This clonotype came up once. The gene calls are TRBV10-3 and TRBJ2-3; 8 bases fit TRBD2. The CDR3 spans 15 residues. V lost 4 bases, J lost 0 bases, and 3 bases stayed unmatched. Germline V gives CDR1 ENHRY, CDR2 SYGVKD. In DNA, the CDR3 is TGTGCCATCAGTGCGGCGGGAGGCAGCACAGATACGCAGTATTTT. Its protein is CAISAAGGSTDTQYF.

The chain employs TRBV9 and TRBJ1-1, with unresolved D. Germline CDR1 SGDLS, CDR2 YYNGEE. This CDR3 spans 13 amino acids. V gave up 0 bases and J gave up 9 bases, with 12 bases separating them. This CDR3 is CASSVGSGPQAFF. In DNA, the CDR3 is TGTGCCAGCAGCGTAGGGTCAGGACCCCAAGCTTTCTTT.

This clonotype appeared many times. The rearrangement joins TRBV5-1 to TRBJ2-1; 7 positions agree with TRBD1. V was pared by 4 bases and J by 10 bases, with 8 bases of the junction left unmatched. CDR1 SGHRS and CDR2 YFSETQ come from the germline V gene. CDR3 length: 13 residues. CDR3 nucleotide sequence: TGCGCCAGCAGCACATTACAGGGGACGGAGCAGTTCTTC. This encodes CASSTLQGTEQFF.

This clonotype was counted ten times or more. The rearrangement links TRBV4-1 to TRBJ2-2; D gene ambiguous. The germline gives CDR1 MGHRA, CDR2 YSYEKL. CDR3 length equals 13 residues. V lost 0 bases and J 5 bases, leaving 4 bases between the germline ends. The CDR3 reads CASSQDRTGELFF. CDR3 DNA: TGCGCCAGCAGCCAAGATAGGACCGGGGAGCTGTTTTTT.

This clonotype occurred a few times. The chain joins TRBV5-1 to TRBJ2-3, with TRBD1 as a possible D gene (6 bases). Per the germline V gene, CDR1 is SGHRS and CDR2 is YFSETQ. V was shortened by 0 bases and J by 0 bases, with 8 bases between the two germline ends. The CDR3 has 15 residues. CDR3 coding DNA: TGCGCCAGCAGCTTGGGACAGGTTAGCACAGATACGCAGTATTTT. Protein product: CASSLGQVSTDTQYF.

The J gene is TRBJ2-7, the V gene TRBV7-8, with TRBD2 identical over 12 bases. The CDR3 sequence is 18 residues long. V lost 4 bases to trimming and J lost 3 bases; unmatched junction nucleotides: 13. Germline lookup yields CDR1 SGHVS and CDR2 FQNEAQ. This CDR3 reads CASSSGGLAGGPFYEQYF. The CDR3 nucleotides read TGTGCCAGCAGCTCGGGGGGTCTAGCGGGAGGGCCGTTCTACGAGCAGTACTTC.

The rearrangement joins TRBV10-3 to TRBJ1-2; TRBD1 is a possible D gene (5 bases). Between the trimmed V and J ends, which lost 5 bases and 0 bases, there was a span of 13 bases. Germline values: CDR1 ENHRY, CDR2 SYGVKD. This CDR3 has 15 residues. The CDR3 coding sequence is TGTGCCATCAGTTCTACGTTGACAGCTAACTATGGCTACACCTTC. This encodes CAISSTLTANYGYTF.

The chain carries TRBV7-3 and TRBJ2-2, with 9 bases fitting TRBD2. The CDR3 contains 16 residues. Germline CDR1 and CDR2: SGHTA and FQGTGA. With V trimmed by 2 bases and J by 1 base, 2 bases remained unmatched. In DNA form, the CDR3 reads TGTGCCAGCAGCTTATCTAGCGGGATGAACACCGGGGAGCTGTTTTTT. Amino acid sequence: CASSLSSGMNTGELFF.

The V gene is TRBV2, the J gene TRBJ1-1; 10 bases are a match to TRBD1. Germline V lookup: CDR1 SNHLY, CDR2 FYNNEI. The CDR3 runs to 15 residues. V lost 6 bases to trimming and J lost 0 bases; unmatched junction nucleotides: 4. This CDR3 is CASSGQGGLNTEAFF. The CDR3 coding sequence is TGTGCCAGCAGCGGACAGGGGGGTTTGAACACTGAAGCTTTCTTT.

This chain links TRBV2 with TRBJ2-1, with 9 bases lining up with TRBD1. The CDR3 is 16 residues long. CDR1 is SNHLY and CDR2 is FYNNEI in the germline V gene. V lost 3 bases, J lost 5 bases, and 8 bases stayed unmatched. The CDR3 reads CASSDRIGTGNNEQFF. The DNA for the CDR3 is TGTGCCAGCAGTGATCGAATCGGGACAGGGAACAATGAGCAGTTCTTC.

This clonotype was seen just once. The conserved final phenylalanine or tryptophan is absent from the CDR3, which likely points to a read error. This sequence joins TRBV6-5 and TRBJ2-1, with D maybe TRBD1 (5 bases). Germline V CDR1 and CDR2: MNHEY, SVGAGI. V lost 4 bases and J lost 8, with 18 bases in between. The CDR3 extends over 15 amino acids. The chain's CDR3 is CASSSTGAQSDEQFI. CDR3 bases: TGTGCCAGCAGTTCCACTGGGGCCCAAAGCGATGAGCAGTTCATC.